The 12 T cell receptor beta chains reported below all come from one sample, sequenced in a study of T-cell reconstitution after alpha-beta-depleted transplantation in children listed by TCRdb under 2016. The treatment or condition label corresponds to: allogeneic hematopoietic cell transplantation with graft depleted of TCRalphabeta T cells and CD19 B cells. Library method: PCR. Sequenced on an Illumina HiSeq 2500. To normalize quantification of the TCRbeta repertoire, the TCR libraries were built with molecular barcoding that relied on unique molecular identifiers. TCRdb reprocessing: public reads trimmed at Q25 with fastp, clones called with MiXCR, in-frame beta chains kept. Under each unique CDR3 protein, matching rows form one entry showing the most common genes and DNA. The sample records fewer than 350,000 distinct CDR3 sequences, 11% of which are singletons. Around 20% of the sample lies in the top ten.

This material consisted of peripheral blood, taken 180 days after TCRalphabeta/CD19-depleted stem cell transplant. The receptor source for this set is a male patient under 10 years old who had a stem cell transplant for chronic granulomatous disease, so the T cells may come from the graft donor.

This clonotype occurred many times. The chain has TRBV29-1 and TRBJ2-7, with a possible D match to TRBD1 (6 bases). Germline V lookup: CDR1 SQVTM, CDR2 ANQGSEA. V dropped 4 bases and J dropped 2 bases, with 15 bases sitting between them. The CDR3 runs 14 residues. The CDR3 here is CSVGLRQGPYEQYF. The CDR3 DNA is TGCAGCGTTGGTCTAAGGCAGGGGCCCTACGAGCAGTACTTC.

This clonotype occurred many times. The chain is built from TRBV28 and TRBJ1-2; D ambiguous. CDR1 is MDHEN, CDR2 SYDVKM, per germline. The CDR3 totals 13 residues. Deletions cut 2 bases from V and 6 bases from J, with 10 bases between. CDR3 nucleotide sequence: TGTGCCAGCAGTTTACAGGTCGGTGATGGCTACACCTTC. Amino acids: CASSLQVGDGYTF.

With respect to this clonotype: A read error is possible here, since a much larger clone lies one base away. This chain links TRBV12-3 or TRBV12-4 with TRBJ2-1; 12 bases align to TRBD2. The length of the CDR3 is 14 residues. CDR3 in DNA: TGTGCCAGCACTTTACTAGCGGGGGGTCATGAGCTGTTCTTC. Amino acid sequence: CASTLLAGGHELFF.

This clonotype has just one count. The chain has TRBV10-3 and TRBJ2-1; D is perhaps TRBD2 (6 bases). The V gene's germline CDR1 is ENHRY and CDR2 SYGVKD. Trimming pared 5 bases from V and 1 base from J, leaving 6 bases between. This CDR3 is built from 13 residues. The chain's CDR3 is CAISSGSYNEQFF. The DNA for the CDR3 is TGTGCCATCAGTAGCGGGTCCTACAATGAGCAGTTCTTC.

This clonotype appeared many times. V is TRBV5-1 and J is TRBJ2-7; the match to TRBD1 covers 10 bases. This CDR3 comprises 15 residues. V dropped 4 bases and J dropped 2; count of bases not matched to a gene: 6. The germline gives CDR1 SGHRS, CDR2 YFSETQ. CDR3 bases: TGCGCCAGCAGCCCCGGGACAGGGGTTCCCTACGAGCAGTACTTC. Translation gives CASSPGTGVPYEQYF. Using reference TRBV5-1 and TRBJ2-7 for the parts outside the CDR3, the full variable domain is KAGVTQTPRYLIKTRGQQVTLSCSPISGHRSVSWYQQTPGQGLQFLFEYFSETQRNKGNFPGRFSGRQFSNSRSEMNVSTLELGDSALYLCASSPGTGVPYEQYFGPGTRLTVT.

This clonotype has a count of ten or more. The chain links TRBV28 to TRBJ2-7; TRBD2 matches at 8 bases. Germline loops: CDR1 MDHEN, CDR2 SYDVKM. The V segment lost 3 bases and the J segment 4 bases; nucleotides outside the gene matches: 8. The CDR3 consists of 15 residues. The chain's CDR3 is CASSLPGGPRYEQYF. The DNA of the CDR3 is TGTGCCAGCAGTTTGCCGGGGGGGCCTCGGTACGAGCAGTACTTC.

This clonotype has ten or more counts. This chain links TRBV12-3 or TRBV12-4 with TRBJ1-5, with D perhaps TRBD1 (5 bases). The CDR3 has 17 residues. V was cut by 6 bases and J by 0 bases, with 18 bases left in between. For the CDR3, the DNA is TGTGCCAGCAGCCGAAAGGGGATTTGGCCTAGCAATCAGCCCCAGCATTTT. Protein product: CASSRKGIWPSNQPQHF.

Many counts were recorded for this clonotype. V gene TRBV4-3 combines with J gene TRBJ2-5, with D perhaps TRBD1 or TRBD2 (6 bases each). The CDR3 consists of 18 residues. Trimming cost V 0 bases and J 4 bases, with 21 bases left between them. Germline V gene lookup returns CDR1 LGHNA and CDR2 YSLEER. DNA for the CDR3: TGCGCCAGCAGCCAAGATGGGAGTTTTGCCGGGGGCGGAGAGACCCAGTACTTC. Amino acids: CASSQDGSFAGGGETQYF.

V gene TRBV2 combines with J gene TRBJ2-1; no firm D call. Looked up from germline, CDR1 is SNHLY and CDR2 is FYNNEI. The CDR3 is made up of 12 amino acids. Trimming took off 7 bases at V and 9 bases at J, with 13 bases between the two ends. The CDR3 DNA reads as TGTGCCAGCAATCGACTTGCTGGTGAGCAGTTCTTC. Its protein product is CASNRLAGEQFF.

Many counts were recorded for this clonotype. The rearrangement joins TRBV7-6 to TRBJ2-3; 10 nucleotides align to TRBD1. Germline CDR1 SGHVS, CDR2 FNYEAQ. This CDR3 is 15 amino acids long. J was trimmed by 4 bases and V by 5 bases; bases with no gene match: 6. The CDR3 DNA reads TGTGCCAGCAGCGGGACAGGGGAGAGGTCAGATACGCAGTATTTT. This encodes CASSGTGERSDTQYF.

The sample holds many counts of this clonotype. The rearrangement joins TRBV29-1 to TRBJ1-1, with D tentatively TRBD1 (5 bases). Trimming took 1 base from V and 6 from J, leaving 12 bases between them. CDR1 is SQVTM, CDR2 ANQGSEA, per germline. CDR3 size: 13 residues. CDR3 sequence reads: CSVEGQGKAEAFF. The CDR3 DNA reads TGCAGCGTTGAAGGGCAGGGTAAGGCTGAAGCTTTCTTT.

This clonotype was counted many times. The gene calls are TRBV5-1 and TRBJ2-2, with D maybe TRBD2 (6 bases). The V end lost 0 bases, the J end lost 3 bases, and 12 bases lay between the germline ends. The CDR3 loop spans 16 amino acids. Per the germline V gene, CDR1 is SGHRS and CDR2 is YFSETQ. The DNA of the CDR3 is TGCGCCAGCAGCTTGGCCCAGCGGGTCGACACCGGGGAGCTGTTTTTT. This gives the protein CASSLAQRVDTGELFF. The full variable domain, with the rest looked up from reference TRBV5-1 and TRBJ2-2, is KAGVTQTPRYLIKTRGQQVTLSCSPISGHRSVSWYQQTPGQGLQFLFEYFSETQRNKGNFPGRFSGRQFSNSRSEMNVSTLELGDSALYLCASSLAQRVDTGELFFGEGSRLTVL.